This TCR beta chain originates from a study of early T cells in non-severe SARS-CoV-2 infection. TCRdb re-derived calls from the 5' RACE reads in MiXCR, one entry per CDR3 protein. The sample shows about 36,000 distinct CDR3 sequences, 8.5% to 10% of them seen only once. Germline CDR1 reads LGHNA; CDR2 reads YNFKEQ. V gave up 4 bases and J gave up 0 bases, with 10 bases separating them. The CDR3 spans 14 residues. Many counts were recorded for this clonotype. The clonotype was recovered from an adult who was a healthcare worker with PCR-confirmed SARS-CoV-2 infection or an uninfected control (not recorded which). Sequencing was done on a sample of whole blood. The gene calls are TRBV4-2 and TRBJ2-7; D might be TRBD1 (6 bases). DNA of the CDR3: TGTGCCAGCAGCCCCGGGACAAACTCCTACGAGCAGTACTTC. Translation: CASSPGTNSYEQYF.